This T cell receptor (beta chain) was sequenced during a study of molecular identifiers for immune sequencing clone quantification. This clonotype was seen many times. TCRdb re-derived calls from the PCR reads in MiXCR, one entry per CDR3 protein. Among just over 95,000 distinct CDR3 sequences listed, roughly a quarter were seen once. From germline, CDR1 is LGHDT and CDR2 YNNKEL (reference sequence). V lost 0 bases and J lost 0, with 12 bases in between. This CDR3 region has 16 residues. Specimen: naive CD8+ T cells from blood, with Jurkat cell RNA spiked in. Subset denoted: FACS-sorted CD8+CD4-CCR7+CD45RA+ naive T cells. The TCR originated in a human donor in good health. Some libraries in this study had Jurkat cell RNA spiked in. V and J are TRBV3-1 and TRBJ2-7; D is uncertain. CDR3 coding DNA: TGTGCCAGCAGCCAAGATTACGACGTGGTCTCCTACGAGCAGTACTTC. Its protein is CASSQDYDVVSYEQYF.